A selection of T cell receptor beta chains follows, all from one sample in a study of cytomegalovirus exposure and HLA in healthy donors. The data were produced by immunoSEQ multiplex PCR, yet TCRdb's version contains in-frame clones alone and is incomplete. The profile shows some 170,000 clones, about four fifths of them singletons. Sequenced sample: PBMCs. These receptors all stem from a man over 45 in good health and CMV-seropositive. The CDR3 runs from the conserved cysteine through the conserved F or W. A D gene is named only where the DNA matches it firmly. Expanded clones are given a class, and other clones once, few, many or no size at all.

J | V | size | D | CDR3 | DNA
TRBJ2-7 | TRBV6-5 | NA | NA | CASSPESPSSYEQYF | TGTGCCAGCAGTCCGGAGAGCCCGAGCTCCTACGAGCAGTACTTC
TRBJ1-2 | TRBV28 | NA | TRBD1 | CASSPGTGQIYGYTF | TGTGCCAGCAGCCCCGGGACAGGGCAAATCTATGGCTACACCTTC
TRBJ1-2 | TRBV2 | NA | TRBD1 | CASRPGQGVYGYTF | TGTGCCAGCAGACCGGGACAGGGGGTTTATGGCTACACCTTC
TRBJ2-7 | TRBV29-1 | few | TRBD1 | CSVEGTGSSYEQYF | TGCAGCGTTGAAGGGACAGGGAGCTCCTACGAGCAGTACTTC
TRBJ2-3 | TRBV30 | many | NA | CAWGLDTQYF | TGTGCCTGGGGACTCGACACGCAGTATTTT
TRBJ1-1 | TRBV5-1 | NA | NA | CASTTARGSNTEAFF | TGCGCCAGCACCACTGCGAGGGGGAGTAACACTGAAGCTTTCTTT
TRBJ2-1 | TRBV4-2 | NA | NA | CASSPSQGGVSYNEQFF | TGTGCCAGCAGCCCAAGTCAGGGCGGGGTATCCTACAATGAGCAGTTCTTC
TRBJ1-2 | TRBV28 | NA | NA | CATNTAVYGYTF | TGTGCCACCAACACAGCTGTCTATGGCTACACCTTC
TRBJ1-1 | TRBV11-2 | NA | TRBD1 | CASSPTGETEAFF | TGTGCCAGCAGCCCAACAGGGGAGACTGAAGCTTTCTTT
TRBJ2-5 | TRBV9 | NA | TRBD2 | CASSVVSGSGETQYF | TGTGCCAGCAGCGTAGTCAGCGGGAGCGGGGAGACCCAGTACTTC
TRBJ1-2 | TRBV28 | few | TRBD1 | CASSLQGGGAGYTF | TGTGCCAGCAGTTTACAAGGAGGGGGCGCGGGCTACACCTTC
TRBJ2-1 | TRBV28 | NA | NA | CASILGNQGRQFF | TGTGCCAGCATCCTAGGTAACCAAGGCCGACAGTTCTTC
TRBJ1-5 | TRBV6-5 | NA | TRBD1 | CASSYSQGEGQPQHF | TGTGCCAGCAGTTACTCTCAGGGGGAAGGTCAGCCCCAGCATTTT
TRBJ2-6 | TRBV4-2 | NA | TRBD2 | CASSQLTSALGANVLTF | TGTGCCAGCAGCCAACTGACTAGCGCGTTAGGGGCCAACGTCCTGACTTTC
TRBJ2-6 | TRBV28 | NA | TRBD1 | CASSAGGQATSGANVLTF | TGTGCCAGCAGCGCCGGAGGACAGGCGACATCTGGGGCCAACGTCCTGACTTTC
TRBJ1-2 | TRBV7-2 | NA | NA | CASSLLTGPYYGYTF | TGTGCCAGCAGCTTATTAACAGGGCCCTACTATGGCTACACCTTC
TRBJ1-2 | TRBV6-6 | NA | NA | CASSYSSGSYGYTF | TGTGCCAGCAGTTACTCGTCGGGGAGCTATGGCTACACCTTC
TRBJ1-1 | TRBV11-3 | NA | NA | CASSKIDKNTEAFF | TGTGCCAGCAGCAAAATAGACAAGAACACTGAAGCTTTCTTT
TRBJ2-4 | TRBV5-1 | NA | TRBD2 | CASSPKREENIQYF | TGCGCCAGTAGCCCTAAGCGGGAGGAAAACATTCAGTACTTC
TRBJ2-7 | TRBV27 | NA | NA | CASSSSTGPSYEQYF | TGTGCCAGCAGTTCCTCGACAGGACCCTCCTACGAGCAGTACTTC
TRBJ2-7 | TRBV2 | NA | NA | CAIGQTPYEQYF | TGTGCCATAGGACAGACACCCTACGAGCAGTACTTC
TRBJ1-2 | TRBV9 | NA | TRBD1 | CASSATGSHGYTF | TGTGCCAGCAGCGCGACAGGGTCCCATGGCTACACCTTC
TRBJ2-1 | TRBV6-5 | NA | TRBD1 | CASSYAGGSDGEQFF | TGTGCCAGCAGTTACGCAGGGGGCTCAGATGGTGAGCAGTTCTTC
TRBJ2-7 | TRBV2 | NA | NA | CASSDPSGYEQYF | TGTGCCAGCAGTGACCCCTCGGGGTACGAGCAGTACTTC
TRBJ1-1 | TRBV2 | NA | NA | CASSEFRGEAFF | TGTGCCAGCAGTGAATTCCGGGGTGAAGCTTTCTTT
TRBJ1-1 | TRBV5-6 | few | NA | CASKRFQGSTEAFF | TGTGCCAGCAAACGCTTCCAGGGGAGCACTGAAGCTTTCTTT
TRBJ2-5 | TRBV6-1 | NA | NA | CASRDYQQETQYF | TGTGCCAGCAGGGACTATCAGCAAGAGACCCAGTACTTC
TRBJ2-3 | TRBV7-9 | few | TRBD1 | CASSFGQGFTDTQYF | TGTGCCAGCAGCTTCGGACAGGGTTTCACAGATACGCAGTATTTT
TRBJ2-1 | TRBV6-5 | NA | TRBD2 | CASRPTSGSPNEQFF | TGTGCCAGCAGACCAACTAGCGGGAGTCCGAATGAGCAGTTCTTC
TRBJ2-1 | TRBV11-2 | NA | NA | CASSLERAYNEQFF | TGTGCCAGCAGCCTCGAGCGGGCTTACAATGAGCAGTTCTTC
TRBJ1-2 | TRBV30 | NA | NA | CAWSTGNYGYTF | TGTGCCTGGAGTACGGGGAACTATGGCTACACCTTC
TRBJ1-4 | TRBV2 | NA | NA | CASSAAATEKLFF | TGTGCCAGCAGTGCAGCGGCCACTGAAAAACTGTTTTTT
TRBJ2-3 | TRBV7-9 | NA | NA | CASSSSGAQYF | TGTGCCAGCAGCTCCTCGGGGGCGCAGTATTTT
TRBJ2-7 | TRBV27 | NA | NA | CASSSHHLAAFYEQYF | TGTGCCAGCAGCTCACACCATTTAGCGGCGTTCTACGAGCAGTACTTC
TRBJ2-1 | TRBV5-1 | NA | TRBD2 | CASSLGGGSYNEQFF | TGCGCCAGCAGCTTAGGCGGGGGCTCCTACAATGAGCAGTTCTTC
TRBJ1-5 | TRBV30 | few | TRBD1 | CAWATGSQPQHF | TGTGCCTGGGCGACAGGGAGTCAGCCCCAGCATTTT
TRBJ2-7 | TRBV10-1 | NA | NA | CARGARPYEQYF | TGCGCCAGGGGGGCGCGACCCTACGAGCAGTACTTC
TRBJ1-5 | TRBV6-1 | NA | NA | CASSKTKGPNQPQHF | TGTGCCAGCAGTAAAACTAAGGGGCCCAATCAGCCCCAGCATTTT
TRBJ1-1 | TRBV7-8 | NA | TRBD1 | CASTTNRGLAEAFF | TGTGCCAGCACCACGAACAGGGGGTTGGCTGAAGCTTTCTTT
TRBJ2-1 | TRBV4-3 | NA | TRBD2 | CASSQEGSGRRVDEQFF | TGCGCCAGCAGCCAAGAGGGTAGCGGGAGAAGGGTCGATGAGCAGTTCTTC
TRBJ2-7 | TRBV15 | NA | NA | CATSGTRDIRQYF | TGTGCCACCAGCGGAACCCGGGACATTCGACAGTACTTC
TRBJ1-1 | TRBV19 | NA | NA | CASKLNYGEAFF | TGTGCCAGTAAACTAAACTACGGTGAAGCTTTCTTT
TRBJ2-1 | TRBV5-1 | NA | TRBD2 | CASSLSGGYEQFF | TGCGCCAGCAGCTTGTCGGGGGGTTATGAGCAGTTCTTC
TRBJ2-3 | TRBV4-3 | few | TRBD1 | CASSQGTGITDTQYF | TGCGCCAGCAGCCAAGGGACAGGAATCACAGATACGCAGTATTTT
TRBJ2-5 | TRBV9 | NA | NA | CASSVAGGTGTETQYF | TGTGCCAGCAGCGTAGCGGGTGGCACCGGGACTGAGACCCAGTACTTC
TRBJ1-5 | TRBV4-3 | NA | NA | CASSQGSPKAGGQPQHF | TGCGCCAGCAGCCAAGGAAGTCCGAAAGCAGGAGGTCAGCCCCAGCATTTT
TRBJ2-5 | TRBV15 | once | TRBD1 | CATSKSQGSQETQYF | TGTGCCACCAGTAAATCACAGGGGAGCCAAGAGACCCAGTACTTC
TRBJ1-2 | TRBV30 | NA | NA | CAWSTGYGYTF | TGTGCCTGGAGTACAGGATATGGCTACACCTTC